This is a list of T cell receptor beta chains from one sample in a study of monozygotic twins with cystic fibrosis. Profiled with immunoSEQ multiplex PCR; TCRdb holds only in-frame clones, not every one. The table shows fewer than 20,000 clones, with about 96% occurring only once. Sequenced: blood. The receptors were sampled from a girl aged 2-10 years with cystic fibrosis. Each CDR3 is given with its conserved first and last residue. A D gene is named only where the DNA matches it firmly. Size is omitted from some rows. Given values are once, few, many or a class for expanded clones.

d_call,cdr3_length,j_call,v_call,clone_size,cdr3_aa,cdr3_nt
-,13,TRBJ2-1,TRBV7-8,-,CASSLGPYNEQFF,TGTGCCAGCAGTCTGGGACCCTACAATGAGCAGTTCTTC
TRBD1,15,TRBJ2-2,TRBV5-1,once,CASSPGTGNTGELFF,TGCGCCAGCAGCCCTGGGACAGGGAACACCGGGGAGCTGTTTTTT
TRBD1,14,TRBJ1-1,TRBV2,-,CASSDSDRAVEAFF,TGTGCCAGCAGTGACAGTGACAGGGCCGTCGAAGCTTTCTTT
TRBD1,16,TRBJ2-7,TRBV14,-,CASSQVPGGVWYEQYF,TGTGCCAGCAGCCAAGTTCCAGGGGGCGTTTGGTACGAGCAGTACTTC
-,14,TRBJ1-2,TRBV10-3,-,CAISELQGQYGYTF,TGTGCCATCAGTGAGTTGCAGGGGCAGTATGGCTACACCTTC
-,16,TRBJ1-3,TRBV4-3,-,CASSPPGTGSGNTIYF,TGCGCCAGCAGCCCACCAGGGACGGGCTCTGGAAACACCATATATTTT
-,14,TRBJ1-3,TRBV6-5,-,CAPGGTFSGNTIYF,TGTGCACCGGGGGGAACTTTCTCTGGAAACACCATATATTTT
-,14,TRBJ2-7,TRBV11-2,-,CASSLLKGSYEQYF,TGTGCCAGCAGCTTATTGAAGGGCTCCTACGAGCAGTACTTC
TRBD1,14,TRBJ2-4,TRBV2,-,CASSETGGRNIQYF,TGTGCCAGCAGTGAAACAGGGGGCCGGAACATTCAGTACTTC
-,13,TRBJ1-5,TRBV6-5,-,CASSYSLLGPQHF,TGTGCCAGCAGTTACTCGTTGTTGGGTCCCCAGCATTTT
TRBD2,19,TRBJ2-1,TRBV10-3,-,CAISGLAGANERSYNEQFF,TGTGCCATCAGTGGGTTAGCGGGGGCCAACGAACGCTCCTACAATGAGCAGTTCTTC
TRBD2,15,TRBJ2-7,TRBV6-5,-,CASRASGETSYEQYF,TGTGCCAGCAGAGCTAGCGGGGAGACCTCCTACGAGCAGTACTTC
TRBD1,15,TRBJ1-4,TRBV18,-,CASSRTGGAGEKLFF,TGTGCCAGCTCCCGCACAGGGGGCGCGGGTGAAAAACTGTTTTTT
-,14,TRBJ1-2,TRBV27,-,CASSPSRQSYGYTF,TGTGCCAGCAGTCCCTCTCGACAGAGCTATGGCTACACCTTC
-,13,TRBJ2-2,TRBV9,-,CASSSRGTGELFF,TGTGCCAGCAGCTCACGGGGGACCGGGGAGCTGTTTTTT
-,16,TRBJ1-1,TRBV5-6,-,CASSFTGRRLNTEAFF,TGTGCCAGCAGCTTTACAGGGCGGAGGTTGAACACTGAAGCTTTCTTT
-,19,TRBJ1-1,TRBV14,-,CASSQFQGTFVGLGTEAFF,TGTGCCAGCAGCCAATTCCAGGGGACATTTGTCGGGCTGGGCACTGAAGCTTTCTTT
-,12,TRBJ1-2,TRBV4-3,-,CASSQARGGYTF,TGCGCCAGCAGCCAAGCTCGCGGTGGCTACACCTTC
TRBD2,15,TRBJ2-5,TRBV6-5,-,CASSPGLANQETQYF,TGTGCCAGCAGTCCGGGACTAGCAAACCAAGAGACCCAGTACTTC
-,14,TRBJ1-3,TRBV2,-,CASNFPVAGNTIYF,TGTGCCAGCAATTTCCCTGTGGCGGGAAACACCATATATTTT
TRBD1,12,TRBJ2-2,TRBV19,-,CASSAGGGELFF,TGTGCCAGTAGTGCAGGGGGCGGGGAGCTGTTTTTT
-,15,TRBJ1-2,TRBV6-5,-,CASSFYDGGDYGYTF,TGTGCCAGCAGTTTTTACGACGGGGGGGACTATGGCTACACCTTC
TRBD2,16,TRBJ2-5,TRBV10-3,-,CAISPGLAGGQETQYF,TGTGCCATCAGTCCGGGACTAGCGGGGGGGCAAGAGACCCAGTACTTC
-,15,TRBJ1-1,TRBV11-2,-,CASSPRNREGTEAFF,TGTGCCAGCAGCCCAAGGAACAGGGAAGGCACTGAAGCTTTCTTT
-,15,TRBJ1-2,TRBV6-5,-,CASSYSNLAETGYTF,TGTGCCAGCAGTTACTCGAATTTGGCAGAAACTGGCTACACCTTC